A single sample gave rise to the 20 T cell receptor beta chains below, sequenced in a study of OX40 agonist ivuxolimab in advanced cancers. The receptor library was made with the immunoSEQ multiplex PCR assay. Drawn from immuneACCESS, this table holds only the in-frame rearrangements with V and J called that TCRdb kept. Clones are partly lost; checked studies trace under half to an unresolved V gene and leave the rest unexplained. Present in this sample are nearly 25,000 clones, around four fifths of which were seen just once. In total, the top ten clones hold 1.4% of the sample. The sequencing here drew on CD4+ or CD8+ T cells sorted from blood, taken in a trial of the OX40 agonist ivuxolimab. These receptors originate from an adult with an advanced solid tumor such as melanoma, head and neck, liver or kidney cancer.

The rearrangement uses TRBV6-5 and TRBJ1-3; a weak D match, TRBD1 (6 bases). CDR1 is MNHEY, CDR2 SVGAGI, per germline. This CDR3 contains 14 residues. V shed 6 bases and J shed 3 bases, with 12 bases lying between them. The CDR3: CASSRRDIGNTIYF. DNA of the CDR3: TGTGCCAGCAGCCGCCGGGACATTGGAAACACCATATATTTT.

The gene calls are TRBV19 and TRBJ2-1; 12 positions match TRBD2. This CDR3 is built from 18 residues. V lost 4 bases, J lost 0 bases, and 7 bases stayed unmatched. The V gene's germline CDR1 is LNHDA and CDR2 SQIVND (reference sequence). The CDR3 DNA reads TGTGCCAGTAGTACTAGCGGGAGGGCTCTTAGCTCCTACAATGAGCAGTTCTTC. As protein: CASSTSGRALSSYNEQFF.

This rearrangement joins TRBV7-9 to TRBJ2-7; D gene ambiguous. V was clipped by 2 bases and J by 2 bases, with 4 bases between them. CDR1 SEHNR and CDR2 FQNEAQ come from the germline V gene (reference sequence). The CDR3 has 12 residues. This CDR3 is CASSLSTYEQYF. CDR3 coding DNA: TGTGCCAGCAGCTTATCCACCTACGAGCAGTACTTC.

V gene TRBV6-5 combines with J gene TRBJ2-7; TRBD2 might be the D (5 bases). Germline V gives CDR1 MNHEY, CDR2 SVGAGI. The CDR3 spans 15 residues. Trimming removed 6 bases from V and 2 bases from J, with 17 bases in between. CDR3 region: CASSLREAVTYEQYF. The CDR3 DNA reads as TGTGCCAGCAGCCTTCGGGAAGCCGTAACCTACGAGCAGTACTTC.

This clone was observed a few times. The J gene is TRBJ2-1, the V gene TRBV20-1; no reliable D call. The germline V and J ends were trimmed by 6 bases and 10 bases, with 10 bases remaining between them. Germline V CDR1 and CDR2: DFQATT, SNEGSKA (reference sequence). The length of the CDR3 is 10 residues. Here the CDR3 DNA reads TGCAGTGCCCACCCTCCGGAGCAGTTCTTC. Amino acids: CSAHPPEQFF.

This clone was counted once. The CDR3 region has the DNA TGCAGCGTTACAGCCCCCAGGAGGGACACTGAAGCTTTCTTT. Its translation is CSVTAPRRDTEAFF. J is TRBJ1-1 and V is TRBV29-1; no firm D call. Trimming pared 5 bases from V and 3 bases from J, leaving 16 bases between. The CDR3 totals 14 residues. CDR1 is SQVTM and CDR2 is ANQGSEA in the germline V gene.

The V gene is TRBV28, the J gene TRBJ1-5, with TRBD1 matching 8 bases. The CDR3 sequence is 18 residues long. The germline CDR1 and CDR2 sequences are MDHEN and SYDVKM. Trimming cost V 6 bases and J 0 bases; bases outside gene matches: 13. The CDR3, as DNA: TGTGCCAGCAGGGAGTCGGGGGACAGGCTTTATAGCAATCAGCCCCAGCATTTT. This codes for CASRESGDRLYSNQPQHF.

This chain connects TRBV7-8 to TRBJ2-3; D not certain. Trimming cost V 6 bases and J 2 bases, with 6 bases left between them. This CDR3 contains 12 residues. Germline values: CDR1 SGHVS, CDR2 FQNEAQ. The CDR3 sequence: CASRRITDTQYF. The CDR3 region has the DNA TGTGCCAGCAGAAGGATCACAGATACGCAGTATTTT.

The V call is TRBV30, the J call TRBJ1-1; D is unresolved. This CDR3 contains 14 residues. The ends were cut back, 0 bases at V and 4 bases at J, with 12 bases in the middle. Germline lookup yields CDR1 GTSNPN and CDR2 SVGIG (reference sequence). The CDR3 reads CAWSVLLGSTEAFF. The CDR3 bases are TGTGCCTGGAGTGTACTACTCGGGAGCACTGAAGCTTTCTTT.

This sequence joins TRBV19 and TRBJ2-1; the match to TRBD2 covers 12 bases. J lost 6 bases, V lost 8 bases, and 11 bases had no gene match. Germline CDR1 reads LNHDA; CDR2 reads SQIVND (reference sequence). The CDR3 covers 16 residues. CDR3 sequence (DNA): TGTGCCAGTGGCAGGGCTAGCGGGAGGGCCCGCAATGAGCAGTTCTTC. Amino acids: CASGRASGRARNEQFF.

This chain connects TRBV11-3 to TRBJ1-1; possibly TRBD1 for D (5 bases). The germline V gene encodes CDR1 SGHNT and CDR2 YENEEA. CDR3 length: 14 residues. V gave up 2 bases and J gave up 8 bases, with 15 bases separating them. CDR3 in amino acids: CASSLNPGGGEAFF. CDR3 bases: TGTGCCAGCAGCTTAAACCCTGGGGGTGGAGAAGCTTTCTTT.

This chain connects TRBV11-1 to TRBJ2-1; TRBD2 matches at 11 bases. V shed 5 bases, J shed 3 bases, and the junction held 12 bases outside the gene matches. CDR3 length: 18 residues. Germline loops: CDR1 SGHAT, CDR2 FQDESV (reference sequence). CDR3: CASSDPGTSGLLYNEQFF. Here the CDR3 DNA reads TGTGCCAGCAGCGATCCCGGGACTAGCGGACTTCTCTACAATGAGCAGTTCTTC.

This chain uses TRBV7-2 with TRBJ2-5; 12 bases map to TRBD2. Unmatched junction bases numbered 5, after V lost 6 bases and J lost 3 bases. Germline loops: CDR1 SGHTA, CDR2 FQGNSA. The CDR3 sequence is 15 residues long. CDR3: CASRPTSGGKETQYF. The CDR3 nucleotides read TGTGCCAGCAGACCGACTAGCGGGGGCAAAGAGACCCAGTACTTC.

In this sample, this clone turned up once. This chain uses TRBV28 with TRBJ2-3, with a possible D match to TRBD1 (5 bases). CDR3 length equals 16 residues. Trimming shortened V by 5 bases and J by 5 bases, and 20 bases separated the two germline ends. Germline CDR1 MDHEN, CDR2 SYDVKM. The CDR3 nucleotides are TGTGCCAGCAGTCCAACGGGCAGGGTAACGGAAGATACGCAGTATTTT. This encodes CASSPTGRVTEDTQYF.

This rearrangement joins TRBV15 to TRBJ2-7; 9 bases line up with TRBD1. Germline CDR1 reads LNHNV; CDR2 reads YYDKDF (reference sequence). This CDR3 spans 15 amino acids. Trimming cost V 0 bases and J 6 bases; bases outside gene matches: 6. Written as DNA, the CDR3 is TGTGCCACCAGCAGAGATTCGACAGGGGGGCGCGAGCAGTACTTC. It translates to CATSRDSTGGREQYF.

This rearrangement joins TRBV11-2 to TRBJ2-5, with TRBD1 identical over 9 bases. The V and J ends lost 7 bases and 4 bases, in that order; junction bases with no gene match: 4. The V gene's germline CDR1 is SGHAT and CDR2 FQNNGV. CDR3 length: 13 residues. The CDR3 sequence: CASTATGGETQYF. CDR3 nucleotides: TGTGCCAGCACCGCGACAGGGGGAGAGACCCAGTACTTC.

The rearrangement links TRBV11-3 to TRBJ2-7; weak D call: TRBD1 (7 bases). CDR1 is SGHNT, CDR2 YENEEA, per germline. Trimming left V 5 bases short and J 2 bases short, with 16 bases between. This CDR3 is 15 amino acids long. CDR3 DNA: TGTGCCAGCAGCCTGGGGAGGACAGGAGCCTACGAGCAGTACTTC. This encodes CASSLGRTGAYEQYF.

The chain carries TRBV9 and TRBJ2-1; 8 bases line up with TRBD2. Trimming took 3 bases from V and 0 from J; bases not matched to a gene: 11. Germline CDR1 reads SGDLS; CDR2 reads YYNGEE. The CDR3 extends over 18 amino acids. As DNA, the CDR3 is TGTGCCAGCAGCGCCGCCCCTTCTAGCGGGTCCTCCTACAATGAGCAGTTCTTC. Amino acids: CASSAAPSSGSSYNEQFF.

V gene TRBV4-1 combines with J gene TRBJ1-1, with 8 bases that match TRBD1. The CDR3 is 16 amino acids. The V gene end was trimmed by 6 bases and the J gene end by 1 base; junction bases not matched to a gene: 10. Germline assignment: CDR1 MGHRA and CDR2 YSYEKL. CDR3 protein: CASRRTPGTGNTEAFF. DNA for the CDR3: TGCGCCAGCAGACGAACCCCCGGGACAGGGAACACTGAAGCTTTCTTT.

The rearrangement joins TRBV6-5 to TRBJ1-3; D is undetermined. CDR1 MNHEY and CDR2 SVGAGI come from the germline V gene. The CDR3 extends over 14 amino acids. The germline V and J ends were trimmed by 2 bases and 2 bases, with 7 bases remaining between them. The CDR3 DNA reads as TGTGCCAGCAGTTACGGGGATGCTGGAAACACCATATATTTT. Translating gives CASSYGDAGNTIYF.